This TCR beta chain was recorded in a study of blood T cell repertoires in COVID-19. Looking at the study overall: Both acute and convalescent COVID-19 samples were obtained from the United States, Italy and Spain. Nucleic acid was either cDNA or gDNA, and it came from T cells, B-cell-depleted T cells, or PBMCs.

V shed 6 bases and J shed 4 bases, with 7 bases lying between them. Germline V gene lookup returns CDR1 SNHLY and CDR2 FYNNEI. The CDR3 loop spans 12 amino acids. Per the authors' pipeline: How many nucleated cells were present was estimated from reference gene primer amplification. Profiled with immunoSEQ multiplex PCR; TCRdb holds only in-frame clones, not every one. V, J and clone size derive from that table, while D and trimming were established from the DNA sequence. The table includes some 54,000 clones, more than 90% detected once. The source is a man in his fifties or sixties with acute or convalescent COVID-19. This chain connects TRBV2 to TRBJ1-5, with D unresolved. The sequencing sample was made of peripheral blood. The CDR3 is CASRRDNQPQHF. DNA of the CDR3: TGTGCCAGCAGACGGGATAATCAGCCCCAGCATTTT.